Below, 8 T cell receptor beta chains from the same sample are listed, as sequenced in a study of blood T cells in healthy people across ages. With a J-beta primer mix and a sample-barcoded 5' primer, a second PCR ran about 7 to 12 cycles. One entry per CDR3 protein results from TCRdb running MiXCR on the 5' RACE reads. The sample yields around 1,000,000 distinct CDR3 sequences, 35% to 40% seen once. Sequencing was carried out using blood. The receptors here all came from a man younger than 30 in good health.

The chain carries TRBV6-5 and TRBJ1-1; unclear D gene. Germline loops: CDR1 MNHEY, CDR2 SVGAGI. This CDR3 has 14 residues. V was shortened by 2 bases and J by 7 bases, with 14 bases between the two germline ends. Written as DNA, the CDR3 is TGTGCCAGCAGTTACGCGCTTACAGTCAATGAAGCTTTCTTT. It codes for CASSYALTVNEAFF.

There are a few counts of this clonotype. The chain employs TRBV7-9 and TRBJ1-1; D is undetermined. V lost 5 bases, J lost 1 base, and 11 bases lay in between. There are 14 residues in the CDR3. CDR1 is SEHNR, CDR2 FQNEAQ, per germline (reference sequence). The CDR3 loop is CASSPMARNTEAFF. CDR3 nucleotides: TGTGCCAGCAGCCCAATGGCCCGGAACACTGAAGCTTTCTTT.

The DNA of the CDR3 is TGTGCCATCAGTGCCGGGACAGGGCGGACTAACTATGGCTACACCTTC. Encoded protein: CAISAGTGRTNYGYTF. J is TRBJ1-2 and V is TRBV10-3; 9 nucleotides match TRBD1. The germline gives CDR1 ENHRY, CDR2 SYGVKD. Germline trimming cut 4 bases from V and 0 bases from J; bases unmatched to any gene: 6. The CDR3 runs 16 residues.

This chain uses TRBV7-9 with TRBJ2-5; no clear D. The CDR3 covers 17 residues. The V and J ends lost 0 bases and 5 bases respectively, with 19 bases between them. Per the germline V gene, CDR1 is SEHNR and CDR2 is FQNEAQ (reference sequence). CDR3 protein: CASSLATSGRKRETQYF. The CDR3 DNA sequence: TGTGCCAGCAGCTTAGCGACGTCAGGTCGGAAGAGGGAGACCCAGTACTTC.

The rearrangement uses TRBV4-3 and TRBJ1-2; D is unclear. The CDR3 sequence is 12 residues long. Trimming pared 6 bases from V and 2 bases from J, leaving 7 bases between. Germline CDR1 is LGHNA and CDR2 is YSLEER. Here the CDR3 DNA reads TGCGCCAGCAGGAACAGAAACTATGGCTACACCTTC. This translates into CASRNRNYGYTF.

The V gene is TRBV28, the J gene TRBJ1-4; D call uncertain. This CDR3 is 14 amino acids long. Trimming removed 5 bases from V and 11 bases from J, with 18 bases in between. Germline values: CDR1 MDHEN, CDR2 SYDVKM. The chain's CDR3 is CASSVLRVGGKLFF. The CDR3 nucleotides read TGTGCCAGCAGTGTATTGAGAGTCGGTGGGAAACTGTTTTTT. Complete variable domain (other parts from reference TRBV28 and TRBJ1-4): DVKVTQSSRYLVKRTGEKVFLECVQDMDHENMFWYRQDPGLGLRLIYFSYDVKMKEKGDIPEGYSVSREKKERFSLILESASTNQTSMYLCASSVLRVGGKLFFGSGTQLSVL.

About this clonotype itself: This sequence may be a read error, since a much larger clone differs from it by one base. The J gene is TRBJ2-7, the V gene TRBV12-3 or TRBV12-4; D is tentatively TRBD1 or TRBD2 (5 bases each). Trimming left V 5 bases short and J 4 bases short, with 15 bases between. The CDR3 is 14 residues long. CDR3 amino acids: CASSVRDGTYEQYF. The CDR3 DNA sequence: TGTGCCAGCAGTGTTAGGGACGGAACTTACGAGCAGTACTTC.

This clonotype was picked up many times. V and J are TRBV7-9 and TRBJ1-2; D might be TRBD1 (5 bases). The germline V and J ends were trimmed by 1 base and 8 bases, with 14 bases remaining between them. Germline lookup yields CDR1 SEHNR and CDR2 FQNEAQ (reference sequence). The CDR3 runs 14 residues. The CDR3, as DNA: TGTGCCAGCAGCTTAGGTTCAGGGTCGATCGGCTACACCTTC. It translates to CASSLGSGSIGYTF.